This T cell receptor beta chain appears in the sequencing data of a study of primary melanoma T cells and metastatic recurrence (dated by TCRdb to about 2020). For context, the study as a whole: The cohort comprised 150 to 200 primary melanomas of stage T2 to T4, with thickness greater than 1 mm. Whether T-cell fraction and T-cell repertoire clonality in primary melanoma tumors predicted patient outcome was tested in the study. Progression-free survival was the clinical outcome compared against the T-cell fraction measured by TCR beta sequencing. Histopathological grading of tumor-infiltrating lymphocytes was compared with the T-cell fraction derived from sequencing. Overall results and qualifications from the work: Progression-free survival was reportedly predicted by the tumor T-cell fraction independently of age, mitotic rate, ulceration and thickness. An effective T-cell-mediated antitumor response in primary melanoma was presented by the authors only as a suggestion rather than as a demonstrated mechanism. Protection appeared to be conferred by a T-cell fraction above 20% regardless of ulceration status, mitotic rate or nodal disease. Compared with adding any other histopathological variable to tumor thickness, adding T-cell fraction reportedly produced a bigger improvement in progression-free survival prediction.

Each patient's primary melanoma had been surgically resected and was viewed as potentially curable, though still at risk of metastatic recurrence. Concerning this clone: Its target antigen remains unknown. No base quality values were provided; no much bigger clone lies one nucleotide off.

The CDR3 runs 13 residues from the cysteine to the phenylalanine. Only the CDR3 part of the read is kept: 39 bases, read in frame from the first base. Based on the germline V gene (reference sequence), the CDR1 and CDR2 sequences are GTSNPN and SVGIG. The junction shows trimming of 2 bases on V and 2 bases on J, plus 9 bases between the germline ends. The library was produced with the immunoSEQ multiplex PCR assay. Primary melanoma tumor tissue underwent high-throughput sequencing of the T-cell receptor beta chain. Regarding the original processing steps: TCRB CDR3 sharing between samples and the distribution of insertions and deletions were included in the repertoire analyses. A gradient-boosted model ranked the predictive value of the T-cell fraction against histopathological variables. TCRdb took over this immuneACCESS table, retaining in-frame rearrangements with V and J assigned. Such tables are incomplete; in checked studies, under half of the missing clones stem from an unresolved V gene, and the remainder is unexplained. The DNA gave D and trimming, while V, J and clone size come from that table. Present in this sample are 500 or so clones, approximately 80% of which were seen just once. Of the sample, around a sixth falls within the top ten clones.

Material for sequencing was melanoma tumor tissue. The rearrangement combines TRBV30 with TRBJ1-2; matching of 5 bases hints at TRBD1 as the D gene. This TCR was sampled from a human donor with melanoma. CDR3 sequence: CAWSLGTNYGYTF. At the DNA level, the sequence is TGTGCCTGGAGTTTGGGGACGAACTATGGCTACACCTTC.